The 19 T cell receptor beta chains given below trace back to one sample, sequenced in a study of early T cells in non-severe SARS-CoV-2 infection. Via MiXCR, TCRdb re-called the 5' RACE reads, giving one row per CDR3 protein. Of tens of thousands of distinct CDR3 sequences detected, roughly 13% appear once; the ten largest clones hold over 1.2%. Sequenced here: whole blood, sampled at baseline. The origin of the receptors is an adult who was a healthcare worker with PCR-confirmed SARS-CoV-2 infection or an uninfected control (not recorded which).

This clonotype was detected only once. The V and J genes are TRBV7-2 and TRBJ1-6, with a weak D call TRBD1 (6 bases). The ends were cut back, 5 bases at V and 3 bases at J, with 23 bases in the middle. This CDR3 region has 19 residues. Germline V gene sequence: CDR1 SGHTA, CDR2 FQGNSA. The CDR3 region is CASSRVSEGGGLYNSPLHF. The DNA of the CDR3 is TGTGCCAGCAGCCGAGTATCGGAAGGGGGAGGACTCTATAATTCACCCCTCCACTTT.

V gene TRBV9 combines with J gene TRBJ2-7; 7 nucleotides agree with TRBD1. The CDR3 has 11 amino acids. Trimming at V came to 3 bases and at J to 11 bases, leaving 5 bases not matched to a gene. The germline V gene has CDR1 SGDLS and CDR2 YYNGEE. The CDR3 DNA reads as TGTGCCAGCAGCGCCGACAGGGCCAAGTACTTC. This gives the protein CASSADRAKYF.

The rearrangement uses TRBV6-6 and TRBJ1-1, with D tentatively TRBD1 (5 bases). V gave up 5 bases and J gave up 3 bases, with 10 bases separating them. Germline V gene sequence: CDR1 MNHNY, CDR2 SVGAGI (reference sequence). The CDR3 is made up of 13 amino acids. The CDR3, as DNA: TGTGCCAGCAGTCCACCAGGGTACACTGAAGCTTTCTTT. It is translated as CASSPPGYTEAFF.

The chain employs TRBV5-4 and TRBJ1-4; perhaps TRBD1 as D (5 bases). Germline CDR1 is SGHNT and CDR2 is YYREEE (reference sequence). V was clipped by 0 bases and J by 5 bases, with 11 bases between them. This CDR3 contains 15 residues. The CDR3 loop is CASSLGGTENEKLFF. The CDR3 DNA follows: TGTGCCAGCAGCTTGGGAGGGACGGAGAATGAAAAACTGTTTTTT.

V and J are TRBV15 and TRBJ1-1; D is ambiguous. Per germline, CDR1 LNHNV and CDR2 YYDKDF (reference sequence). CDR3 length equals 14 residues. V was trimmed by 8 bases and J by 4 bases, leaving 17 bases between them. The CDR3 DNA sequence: TGTGCCACCGCGAAAGACGGAGTGGCCACTGAAGCTTTCTTT. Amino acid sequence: CATAKDGVATEAFF.

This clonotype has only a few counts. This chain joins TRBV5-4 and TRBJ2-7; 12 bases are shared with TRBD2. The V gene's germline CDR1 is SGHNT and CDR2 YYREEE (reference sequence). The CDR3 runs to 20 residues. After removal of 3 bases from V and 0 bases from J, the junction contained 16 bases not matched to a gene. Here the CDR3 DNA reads TGTGCCAGCAGCTCCCAACCACTAGCGGGGGGCCCTATCAGCTCCTACGAGCAGTACTTC. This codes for CASSSQPLAGGPISSYEQYF.

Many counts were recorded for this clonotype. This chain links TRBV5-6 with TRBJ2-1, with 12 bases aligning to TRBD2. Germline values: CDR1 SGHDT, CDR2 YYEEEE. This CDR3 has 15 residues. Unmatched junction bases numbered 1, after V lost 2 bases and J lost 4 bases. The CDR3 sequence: CASSFGLAGYNEQFF. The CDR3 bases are TGTGCCAGCAGCTTTGGACTAGCGGGGTACAATGAGCAGTTCTTC.

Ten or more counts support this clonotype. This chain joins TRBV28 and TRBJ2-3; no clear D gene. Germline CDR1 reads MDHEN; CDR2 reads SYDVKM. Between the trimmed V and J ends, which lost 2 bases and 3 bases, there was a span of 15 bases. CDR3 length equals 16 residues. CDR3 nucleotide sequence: TGTGCCAGCAGTTTAATCATGGCGGAAGGGACAGATACGCAGTATTTT. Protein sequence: CASSLIMAEGTDTQYF.

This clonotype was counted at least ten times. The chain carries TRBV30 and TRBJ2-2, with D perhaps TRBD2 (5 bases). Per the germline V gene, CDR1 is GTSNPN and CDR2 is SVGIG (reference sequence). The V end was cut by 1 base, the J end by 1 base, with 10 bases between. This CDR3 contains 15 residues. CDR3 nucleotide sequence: TGTGCCTGGAGTGGAGCGGCCCTGAACACCGGGGAGCTGTTTTTT. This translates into CAWSGAALNTGELFF.

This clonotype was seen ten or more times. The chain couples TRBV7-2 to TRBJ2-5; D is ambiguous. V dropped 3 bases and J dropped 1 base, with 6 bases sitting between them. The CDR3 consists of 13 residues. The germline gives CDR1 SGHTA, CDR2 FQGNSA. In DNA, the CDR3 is TGTGCCAGCAGCTTGGGCTTCCAAGAGACCCAGTACTTC. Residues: CASSLGFQETQYF.

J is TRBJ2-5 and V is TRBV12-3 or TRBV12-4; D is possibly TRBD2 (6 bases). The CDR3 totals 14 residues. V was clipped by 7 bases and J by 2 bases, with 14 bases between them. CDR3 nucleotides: TGTGCCAGCACTTTGACTAGTACGCAAGAGACCCAGTACTTC. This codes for CASTLTSTQETQYF.

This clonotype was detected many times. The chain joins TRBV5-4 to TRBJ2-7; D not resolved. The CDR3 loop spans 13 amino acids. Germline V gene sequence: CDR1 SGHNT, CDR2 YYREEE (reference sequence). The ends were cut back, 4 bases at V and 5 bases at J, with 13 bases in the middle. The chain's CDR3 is CASSPAARDEQYF. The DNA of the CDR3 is TGTGCCAGCAGCCCTGCCGCACGGGACGAGCAGTACTTC.

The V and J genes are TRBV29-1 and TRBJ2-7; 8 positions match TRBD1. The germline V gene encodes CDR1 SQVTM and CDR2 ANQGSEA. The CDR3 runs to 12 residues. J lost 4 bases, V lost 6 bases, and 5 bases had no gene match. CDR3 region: CSVRQGSYEQYF. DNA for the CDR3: TGCAGCGTAAGACAGGGGTCTTACGAGCAGTACTTC.

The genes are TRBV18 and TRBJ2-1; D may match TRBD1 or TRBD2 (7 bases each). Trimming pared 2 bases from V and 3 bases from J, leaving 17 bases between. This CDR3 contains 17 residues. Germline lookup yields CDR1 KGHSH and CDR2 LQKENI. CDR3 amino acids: CASSPDLGGGFYNEQFF. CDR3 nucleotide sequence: TGTGCCAGCTCACCAGATTTGGGAGGGGGCTTCTACAATGAGCAGTTCTTC. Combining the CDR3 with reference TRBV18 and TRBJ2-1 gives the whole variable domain NAGVMQNPRHLVRRRGQEARLRCSPMKGHSHVYWYRQLPEEGLKFMVYLQKENIIDESGMPKERFSAEFPKEGPSILRIQQVVRGDSAAYFCASSPDLGGGFYNEQFFGPGTRLTVL.

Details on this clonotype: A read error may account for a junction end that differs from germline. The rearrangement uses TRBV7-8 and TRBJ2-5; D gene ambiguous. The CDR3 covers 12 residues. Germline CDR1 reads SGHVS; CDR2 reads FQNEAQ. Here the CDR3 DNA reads TGTGTCAGCAGCTGGGCGGCGAAGACCCAGTACTTC. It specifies CVSSWAAKTQYF.

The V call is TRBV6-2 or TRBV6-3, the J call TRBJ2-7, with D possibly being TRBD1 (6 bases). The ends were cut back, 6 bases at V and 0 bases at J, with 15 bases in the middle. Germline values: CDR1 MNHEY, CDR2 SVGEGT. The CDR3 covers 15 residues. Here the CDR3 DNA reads TGTGCCAGCAGAACATCCAGGGGTCGCTCCTACGAGCAGTACTTC. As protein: CASRTSRGRSYEQYF.

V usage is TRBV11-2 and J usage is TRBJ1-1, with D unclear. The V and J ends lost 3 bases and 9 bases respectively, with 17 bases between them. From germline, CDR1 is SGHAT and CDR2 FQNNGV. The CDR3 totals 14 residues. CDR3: CASSFNSFGSQAFF. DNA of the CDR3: TGTGCCAGCAGCTTTAATTCGTTCGGCAGTCAAGCTTTCTTT. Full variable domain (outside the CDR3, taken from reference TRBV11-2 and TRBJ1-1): EAGVAQSPRYKIIEKRQSVAFWCNPISGHATLYWYQQILGQGPKLLIQFQNNGVVDDSQLPKDRFSAERLKGVDSTLKIQPAKLEDSAVYLCASSFNSFGSQAFFGQGTRLTVV.

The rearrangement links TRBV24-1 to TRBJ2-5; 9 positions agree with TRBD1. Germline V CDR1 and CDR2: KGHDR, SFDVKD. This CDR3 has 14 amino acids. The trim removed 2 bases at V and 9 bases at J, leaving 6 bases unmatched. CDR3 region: CATSDSGQGQAQYF. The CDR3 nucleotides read TGTGCCACCAGTGATTCCGGACAGGGGCAGGCCCAGTACTTC.

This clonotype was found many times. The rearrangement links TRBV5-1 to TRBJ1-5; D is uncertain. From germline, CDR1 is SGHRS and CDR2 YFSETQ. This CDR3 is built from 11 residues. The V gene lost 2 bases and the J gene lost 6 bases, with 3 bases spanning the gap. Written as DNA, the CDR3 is TGCGCCAGCAGCTTTTGTCAGCCCCAGCATTTT. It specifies CASSFCQPQHF.